This TCR beta chain came from a study of blood T cell repertoires in COVID-19. Method: immunoSEQ multiplex PCR; TCRdb's copy keeps in-frame clones and lacks some. The table has roughly 440,000 clones, around 88% seen once. The CDR3 has 18 amino acids. Trimming stripped 5 bases from V and 4 bases from J, with 24 bases between. Germline CDR1 and CDR2: MNHEY and SVGEGT. The receptor's source is a woman aged 50 to 65 with COVID-19, enrolled during active disease. The V and J genes are TRBV6-2 or TRBV6-3 and TRBJ1-5; TRBD1 might be the D (6 bases). The sequenced sample consisted of peripheral blood. The CDR3 reads CASSQFSGALMSNQPQHF. CDR3 in DNA: TGTGCCAGCAGTCAATTTTCAGGGGCCCTTATGAGTAATCAGCCCCAGCATTTT.